One T cell receptor (beta chain) is described in this entry. V shed 2 bases and J shed 0 bases, with 14 bases lying between them. The CDR3 covers 16 residues. Germline lookup yields CDR1 MNHNY and CDR2 SVGAGI (reference sequence). Sequenced by immunoSEQ multiplex PCR; TCRdb stores in-frame clones only, minus some. The sample carries approximately 25,000 clones, roughly 69% recorded once. This sample stems from a study of somatic mutations in cytotoxic T cells in rheumatoid arthritis. The sequencing input was CD8+ T cells sorted from blood. The chain carries TRBV6-6 and TRBJ2-7, with a tentative D call TRBD1 (6 bases). The receptor comes from a woman under 30 in good health. The CDR3 nucleotides are TGTGCCAGCAGTTACGGCCCGGGACACTACTCCTACGAGCAGTACTTC. It translates to CASSYGPGHYSYEQYF.